These T cell receptor beta chains were read from a single sample in a study of long-term antiretroviral therapy in people with HIV. Method: immunoSEQ multiplex PCR; TCRdb's copy keeps in-frame clones and lacks some. The sample includes 20,000 to 25,000 clones, 85% to 95% of them seen just once. The specimen was unsorted PBMCs, collected 7.6 years after starting antiretroviral therapy. These receptors were collected from a middle-aged woman with HIV. CDR3s include the opening cysteine and the closing phenylalanine or tryptophan. The order of the fields is clone size, V gene, J gene, D gene, CDR3 DNA, CDR3 protein. The D gene is left open where the match is weak. The size field is filled for only some rows; it gives once, few, many or a size class.

NA	TRBV20-1	TRBJ1-2	NA	TGCAGTGCATTTTACGGCGATGGCTACACCTTC	CSAFYGDGYTF
NA	TRBV6-6	TRBJ2-1	TRBD2	TGTGCCAGCACCTACGGAGCTAGCGGAGTCAATGAGCAGTTCTTC	CASTYGASGVNEQFF
NA	TRBV5-1	TRBJ1-1	TRBD1	TGCGCCAGCAGCTTGGAAGACAGGGGGCAAGCTTTCTTT	CASSLEDRGQAFF
NA	TRBV19	TRBJ1-5	NA	TGTGCCAGTAGTTTTAGCAGTGACCAGCCCCAGCATTTT	CASSFSSDQPQHF
NA	TRBV7-3	TRBJ1-1	NA	TGTGCCAGCAGCTTACAGAAAAACACTGAAGCTTTCTTT	CASSLQKNTEAFF
NA	TRBV7-2	TRBJ2-7	NA	TGTGCCAGCAGCACCTTAACTGCGGGTGAGCAGTACTTC	CASSTLTAGEQYF
NA	TRBV6-6	TRBJ2-2	NA	TGTGCCAGCAGATTACGGGGGCTTGAGGGGGAGCTGTTTTTT	CASRLRGLEGELFF
NA	TRBV18	TRBJ1-2	NA	TGTGCCAGCTCACCGGGACAATTTAACTATGGCTACACCTTC	CASSPGQFNYGYTF
NA	TRBV19	TRBJ2-6	TRBD1	TGTGCCAGTAGTACATCGGGACAGCCTGTCTCTGGGGCCAACGTCCTGACTTTC	CASSTSGQPVSGANVLTF
NA	TRBV30	TRBJ1-1	TRBD1	TGTGCCTGGCAGAGGACAGGGGGTAACACTGAAGCTTTCTTT	CAWQRTGGNTEAFF
NA	TRBV7-3	TRBJ1-2	NA	TGTGCCAGCAGTTCCCGGGTTGACTATGGCTACACCTTC	CASSSRVDYGYTF
NA	TRBV7-2	TRBJ2-5	TRBD2	TGTGCCAGCACTGGAGGCCCGGGGGGGCGACGCCAGTACTTC	CASTGGPGGRRQYF
NA	TRBV30	TRBJ2-3	TRBD2	TGTGCCTGGGGGACTAGCGGAATTAGCACAGATACGCAGTATTTT	CAWGTSGISTDTQYF
NA	TRBV7-9	TRBJ1-5	TRBD1	TGTGCCAGCAGCTTAACCGGGACAGGGGGGCAGCCCCAGCATTTT	CASSLTGTGGQPQHF
NA	TRBV7-9	TRBJ1-2	TRBD1	TGTGCCAGCAGCCCCTCACAGGGGTCCTATGGCTACACCTTC	CASSPSQGSYGYTF
NA	TRBV4-3	TRBJ1-2	NA	TGCGCCAGCAGCCAAGAATATGCAAGGAGGAACTATGGCTACACCTTC	CASSQEYARRNYGYTF
NA	TRBV13	TRBJ1-2	NA	TGTGCCAGCAGCCTTCGACAGACGGGGGACTATGGCTACACCTTC	CASSLRQTGDYGYTF
NA	TRBV5-6	TRBJ1-6	TRBD1	TGTGCCAGCAGCTTAAGGACAGGGCTTAATTCACCCCTCCACTTT	CASSLRTGLNSPLHF
NA	TRBV27	TRBJ2-6	NA	TGTGCCAGCAGCCTACTCTCTGGGGCCAACGTCCTGACTTTC	CASSLLSGANVLTF
NA	TRBV19	TRBJ2-4	TRBD2	TGTGCCAGTAGCATAGACGGACTAGCGGGGGGAAGGAACATTCAGTACTTC	CASSIDGLAGGRNIQYF
NA	TRBV30	TRBJ1-5	TRBD1	TGTGCCTGGAGTTTGACAGGGTTGCCGAATCAGCCCCAGCATTTT	CAWSLTGLPNQPQHF
NA	TRBV2	TRBJ1-5	NA	TGTGCCAGCAGCCAACAGGGAGAGGGCAATCAGCCCCAGCATTTT	CASSQQGEGNQPQHF
once	TRBV19	TRBJ2-1	TRBD1	TGTGCCAGTAGTACTCGACAGGGCCAGCAGTTCTTC	CASSTRQGQQFF
NA	TRBV28	TRBJ1-2	NA	TGTGCCAGCAGGGTAGGACGCAGGAACTATGGCTACACCTTC	CASRVGRRNYGYTF
NA	TRBV10-1	TRBJ2-7	NA	TGCGCCAGCAGTGGGGACGCGGATTCCTACGAGCAGTACTTC	CASSGDADSYEQYF
NA	TRBV27	TRBJ2-1	NA	TGTGCCAGCAGTTTATCTGTGGCTCGCGGGGCCGTCTACAATGAGCAGTTCTTC	CASSLSVARGAVYNEQFF
NA	TRBV5-5	TRBJ2-7	NA	TGTGCCAGCAGCTTGGAGGGGCCCTCCTACGAGCAGTACTTC	CASSLEGPSYEQYF
once	TRBV30	TRBJ1-1	NA	TGTGCCTGGAGGCCCCCCAGGGCGTGGACTGAAGCTTTCTTT	CAWRPPRAWTEAFF
NA	TRBV6-5	TRBJ1-3	NA	TGTGCCATCAGGGGCTACGGAAACACCATATATTTT	CAIRGYGNTIYF
NA	TRBV15	TRBJ1-6	NA	TGTGCCACCAGCAGGGATGGCCAGCTCTTTAATTCACCCCTCCACTTT	CATSRDGQLFNSPLHF
NA	TRBV30	TRBJ2-7	NA	TGTGCCCTAAGGTACAGACCAGGAGGAACCTACGAGCAGTACTTC	CALRYRPGGTYEQYF
NA	TRBV6-5	TRBJ1-2	NA	TGTGCCAGCAGTCGTGACCCATTAGCTATCTATGGCTACACCTTC	CASSRDPLAIYGYTF
NA	TRBV9	TRBJ2-7	TRBD2	TGTGCCAGCAGCGTGGGTCCACCGGGACTAGCAATCTACGAGCAGTACTTC	CASSVGPPGLAIYEQYF
NA	TRBV30	TRBJ1-2	NA	TGTGCCTGGAGTTTAGGGACTTCCCGAGCTAACTATGGCTACACCTTC	CAWSLGTSRANYGYTF
NA	TRBV19	TRBJ2-6	NA	TGTGCCAGTAGCCTCGGGGGTTCTGGGGCCAACGTCCTGACTTTC	CASSLGGSGANVLTF
NA	TRBV6-4	TRBJ2-1	NA	TGTGCCAGCAGTGACAGACAAAACAATGAGCAGTTCTTC	CASSDRQNNEQFF
NA	TRBV5-1	TRBJ2-5	NA	TGCGCCAGCAGCTCGGGCCCGGGCTACCAAGAGACCCAGTACTTC	CASSSGPGYQETQYF
NA	TRBV7-9	TRBJ1-1	NA	TGTGCCAGCAGCTTAGAGACTGAAGCTTTCTTT	CASSLETEAFF